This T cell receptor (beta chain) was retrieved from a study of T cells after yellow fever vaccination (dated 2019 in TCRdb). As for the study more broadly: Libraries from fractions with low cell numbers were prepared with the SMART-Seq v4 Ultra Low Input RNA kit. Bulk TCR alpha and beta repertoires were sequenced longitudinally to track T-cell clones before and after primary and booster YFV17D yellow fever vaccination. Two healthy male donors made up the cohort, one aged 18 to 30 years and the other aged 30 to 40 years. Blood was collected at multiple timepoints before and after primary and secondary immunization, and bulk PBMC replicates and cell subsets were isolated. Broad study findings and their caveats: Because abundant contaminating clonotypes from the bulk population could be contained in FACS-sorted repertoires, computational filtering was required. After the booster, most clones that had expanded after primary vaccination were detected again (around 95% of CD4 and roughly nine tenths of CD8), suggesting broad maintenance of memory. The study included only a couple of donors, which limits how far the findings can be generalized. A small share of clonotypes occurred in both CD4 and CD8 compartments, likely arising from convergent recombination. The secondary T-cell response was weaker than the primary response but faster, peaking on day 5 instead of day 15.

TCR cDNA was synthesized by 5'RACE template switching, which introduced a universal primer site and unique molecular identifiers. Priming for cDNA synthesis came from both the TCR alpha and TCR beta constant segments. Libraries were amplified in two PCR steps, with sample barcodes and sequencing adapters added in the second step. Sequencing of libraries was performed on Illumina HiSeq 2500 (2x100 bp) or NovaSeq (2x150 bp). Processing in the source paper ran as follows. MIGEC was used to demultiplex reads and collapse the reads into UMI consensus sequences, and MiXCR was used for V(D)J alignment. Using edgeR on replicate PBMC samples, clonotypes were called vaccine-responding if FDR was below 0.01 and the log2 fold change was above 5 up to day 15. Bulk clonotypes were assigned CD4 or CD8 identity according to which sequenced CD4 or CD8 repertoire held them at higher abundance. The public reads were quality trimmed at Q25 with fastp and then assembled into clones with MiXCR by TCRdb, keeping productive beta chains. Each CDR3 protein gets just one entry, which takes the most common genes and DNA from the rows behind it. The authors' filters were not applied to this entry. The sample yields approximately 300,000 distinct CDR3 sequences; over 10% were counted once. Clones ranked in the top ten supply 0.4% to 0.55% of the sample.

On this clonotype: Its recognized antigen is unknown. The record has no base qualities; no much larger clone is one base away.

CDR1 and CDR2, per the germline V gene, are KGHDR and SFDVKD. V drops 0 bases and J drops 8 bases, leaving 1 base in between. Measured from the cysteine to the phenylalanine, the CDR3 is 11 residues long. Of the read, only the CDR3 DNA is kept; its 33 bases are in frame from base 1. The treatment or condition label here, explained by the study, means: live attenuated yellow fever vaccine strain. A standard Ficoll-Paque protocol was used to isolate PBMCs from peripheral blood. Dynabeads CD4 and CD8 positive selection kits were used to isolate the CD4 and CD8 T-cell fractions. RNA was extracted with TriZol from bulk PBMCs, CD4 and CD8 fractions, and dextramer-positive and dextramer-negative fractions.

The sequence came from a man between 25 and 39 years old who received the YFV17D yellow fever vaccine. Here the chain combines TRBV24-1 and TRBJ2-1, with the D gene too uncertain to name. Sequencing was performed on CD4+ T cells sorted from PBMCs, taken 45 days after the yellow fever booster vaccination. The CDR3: CATSDLHEQFF. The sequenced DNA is TGTGCCACCAGTGATTTGCATGAGCAGTTCTTC.